The sequence of this T cell receptor beta chain was determined in a study of human T cells and chemical hapten exposure. Overall study: Across the whole study, which lasted about 5.5 months, patients were given diphenylcyclopropenone on the scalp once a week.

Study-wide results and caveats: Alopecia affected the donors, so their immune response may differ from healthy people's.

Regarding this clonotype: Its target is unknown.

Per the original data handling: A typical sample had roughly 96,000 TCRs, with about 20,000 to 700,000 overall. TCRdb analysed the RACE reads with MiXCR anew, one entry per CDR3 protein. The authors' filters were not applied to this entry. Found here are 45,000 to 60,000 distinct CDR3 sequences, 9.4% of them singletons; the top ten hold more than 13%. The sample's time point: pre-sensitization, week 0. Regarding treatment: therapeutic diphenylcyclopropenone sensitization with weekly scalp DPC. Patients had alopecia, were aged 18 to 70, and were not pregnant. The germline V gene has CDR1 SGHRS and CDR2 YFSETQ. V was cut by 0 bases and J by 4 bases, with 8 bases left in between. The CDR3 is 14 amino acids.

The origin of this receptor is a woman aged 40 to 50 with alopecia areata. Some clones in this sample may be carry-over from other donors' samples. The chain uses TRBV5-1 and TRBJ2-1; maybe TRBD2 (6 bases). Sequenced here: whole blood, sampled in connection with sensitization to the hapten diphenylcyclopropenone (DPC). The CDR3 spells CASSLGGEYNEQFF. As DNA, the CDR3 is TGCGCCAGCAGCTTGGGCGGGGAGTACAATGAGCAGTTCTTC.